Presented here are 17 T cell receptor beta chains from one specimen sequenced in a study of blood T cell repertoires in COVID-19. Measured with immunoSEQ multiplex PCR; TCRdb has only the in-frame clones, and not every one. The sample lists under 300,000 clones; around 84% were seen once. Sequenced material: PBMCs or T cells enriched from blood (not recorded which). The receptors originated from a man younger than 35 who had recovered from COVID-19.

The chain carries TRBV28 and TRBJ2-3; maybe TRBD1 (5 bases). Germline assignment: CDR1 MDHEN and CDR2 SYDVKM. The length of the CDR3 is 13 residues. The V end was cut by 7 bases, the J end by 3 bases, with 11 bases between. The CDR3: CASTEGVTDTQYF. The DNA of the CDR3 is TGTGCCAGCACGGAAGGGGTTACAGATACGCAGTATTTT.

The V and J genes are TRBV11-2 and TRBJ2-2, with D possibly being TRBD1 (6 bases). Germline CDR1 is SGHAT and CDR2 is FQNNGV. The CDR3 spans 17 residues. V lost 4 bases to trimming and J lost 6 bases, with 21 bases between them. DNA for the CDR3: TGTGCCAGCAGCTGGACGCCCGGGACAAAGGGGTCCGGGGAGCTGTTTTTT. It specifies CASSWTPGTKGSGELFF.

The rearrangement links TRBV6-1 to TRBJ2-7; 11 nucleotides line up with TRBD2. The germline CDR1 and CDR2 sequences are MNHNS and SASEGT. V was pared by 2 bases and J by 0 bases, with 12 bases of the junction left unmatched. The CDR3 is 19 residues long. CDR3 amino acids: CASSELGSGGARFSYEQYF. The CDR3 nucleotides are TGTGCCAGCAGTGAATTAGGTAGCGGGGGGGCCCGATTCTCCTACGAGCAGTACTTC.

This rearrangement joins TRBV25-1 to TRBJ1-2, with TRBD1 identical over 11 bases. The CDR3 is 17 residues long. J lost 0 bases, V lost 6 bases, and 9 bases had no gene match. Germline CDR1 MGHDK, CDR2 SYGVNS. The CDR3: CASRLTGTGGANYGYTF. DNA of the CDR3: TGTGCCAGCAGACTAACCGGGACAGGGGGAGCTAACTATGGCTACACCTTC.

The chain carries TRBV13 and TRBJ2-5; 15 bases match TRBD2. Germline V gene data show CDR1 as PRHDT and CDR2 as FYEKMQ (reference sequence). V lost 3 bases, J lost 3 bases, and 8 bases stayed unmatched. The CDR3 contains 18 residues. In DNA form, the CDR3 reads TGTGCCAGCAGCTTGGAAAGCAGGACTAGCGGGAGGGAAGAGACCCAGTACTTC. This codes for CASSLESRTSGREETQYF. The whole variable domain, remainder taken from reference TRBV13 and TRBJ2-5, is AAGVIQSPRHLIKEKRETATLKCYPIPRHDTVYWYQQGPGQDPQFLISFYEKMQSDKGSIPDRFSAQQFSDYHSELNMSSLELGDSALYFCASSLESRTSGREETQYFGPGTRLLVL.

The rearrangement uses TRBV3-1 (or the pseudogene TRBV3-2) and TRBJ1-1; the D is unclear. Per germline, CDR1 LGHDT and CDR2 YNNKEL (reference sequence). The V and J ends lost 1 base and 1 base respectively, with 10 bases between them. This CDR3 comprises 15 residues. CDR3 amino acids: CASSQVHNTNTEAFF. The DNA for the CDR3 is TGTGCCAGCAGCCAAGTTCACAACACGAACACTGAAGCTTTCTTT.

This clone has only one observation. The CDR3 DNA follows: TGCGCCAGCAGCTTGGGGCTAGCGGTGGACAATGAGCAGTTCTTC. This translates into CASSLGLAVDNEQFF. The chain has TRBV5-1 and TRBJ2-1; TRBD2 matches 7 bases. V lost 0 bases, J lost 5 bases, and 5 bases stayed unmatched. Germline loops: CDR1 SGHRS, CDR2 YFSETQ. This CDR3 contains 15 residues.

Only a few counts were recorded for this clone. The rearrangement links TRBV5-6 to TRBJ1-1; 8 bases fit TRBD1. The CDR3 consists of 15 residues. The germline V gene has CDR1 SGHDT and CDR2 YYEEEE. V shed 4 bases, J shed 3 bases, and the junction held 8 bases outside the gene matches. This CDR3 is CASSITGGPDTEAFF. DNA for the CDR3: TGTGCCAGCAGCATAACAGGGGGTCCGGACACTGAAGCTTTCTTT.

The chain employs TRBV11-2 and TRBJ1-2; 7 nucleotides line up with TRBD1. This CDR3 has 13 residues. CDR1 SGHAT and CDR2 FQNNGV come from the germline V gene. V dropped 3 bases and J dropped 3; count of bases not matched to a gene: 1. The CDR3 spells CASSFGQDYGYTF. CDR3 bases: TGTGCCAGCAGCTTTGGACAGGACTATGGCTACACCTTC.

The J gene is TRBJ1-1, the V gene TRBV5-1; 10 nucleotides match TRBD1. The CDR3 extends over 16 amino acids. The V gene's germline CDR1 is SGHRS and CDR2 YFSETQ. Germline trimming cut 1 base from V and 1 base from J; bases unmatched to any gene: 4. CDR3 nucleotides: TGCGCCAGCAGCTTGCCTGGGACAGGGGCGAACACTGAAGCTTTCTTT. Protein: CASSLPGTGANTEAFF. Filled out from reference TRBV5-1 and TRBJ1-1, the complete variable domain reads KAGVTQTPRYLIKTRGQQVTLSCSPISGHRSVSWYQQTPGQGLQFLFEYFSETQRNKGNFPGRFSGRQFSNSRSEMNVSTLELGDSALYLCASSLPGTGANTEAFFGQGTRLTVV.

The genes are TRBV3-1 (or the pseudogene TRBV3-2) and TRBJ1-2; 8 nucleotides match TRBD1. The CDR3 consists of 15 residues. From germline, CDR1 is LGHDT and CDR2 YNNKEL (reference sequence). J lost 7 bases, V lost 2 bases, and 9 bases had no gene match. The CDR3 region has the DNA TGTGCCAGCAGCCAACCGGGACAGGCCCCGAGTGGCTACACCTTC. As protein: CASSQPGQAPSGYTF.

This clone was seen more than once but under ten times. V gene TRBV12-3 or TRBV12-4 combines with J gene TRBJ1-5; 7 bases line up with TRBD1. V shed 5 bases and J 7 bases; nucleotides not matched to a gene: 2. The CDR3 extends over 12 amino acids. In nucleotides, the CDR3 is TGTGCCAGCAGTAGGGGGCAACAGCCCCAGCATTTT. Translated, it gives CASSRGQQPQHF.

V is TRBV4-2 and J is TRBJ2-3; 7 nucleotides line up with TRBD2. The CDR3 length is 21 residues. Germline CDR1 LGHNA, CDR2 YNFKEQ. Unmatched junction bases numbered 21, after V lost 1 base and J lost 2 bases. In DNA form, the CDR3 reads TGTGCCAGCAGCCAAGCCACCAGGACTAGTCGTAATCCACTCCACACAGATACGCAGTATTTT. Translating gives CASSQATRTSRNPLHTDTQYF.

The chain recombines TRBV3-1 (or the pseudogene TRBV3-2) with TRBJ2-4; TRBD2 matches 9 bases. This CDR3 has 18 residues. Germline CDR1 and CDR2: LGHDT and YNNKEL (reference sequence). J was trimmed by 6 bases and V by 1 base; bases with no gene match: 13. For the CDR3, the DNA is TGTGCCAGCAGCCAAGTTTGGAGCGGGGGGACCTCCCGAAACATTCAGTACTTC. Protein sequence: CASSQVWSGGTSRNIQYF.

The J gene is TRBJ2-3, the V gene TRBV3-1 (or the pseudogene TRBV3-2); tentatively, D is TRBD1 (7 bases). The germline gives CDR1 LGHDT, CDR2 YNNKEL (reference sequence). The CDR3 is 16 amino acids. V was shortened by 0 bases and J by 4 bases, with 14 bases between the two germline ends. The CDR3 loop is CASSQEVSRGADTQYF. CDR3 bases: TGTGCCAGCAGCCAAGAAGTTAGCAGGGGGGCAGATACGCAGTATTTT.

The chain is built from TRBV18 and TRBJ1-5; TRBD1 agrees at 8 bases. The CDR3 runs to 13 residues. The germline gives CDR1 KGHSH, CDR2 LQKENI. V dropped 8 bases and J dropped 7; count of bases not matched to a gene: 7. CDR3 protein: CASTPGGGQPQHF. CDR3 nucleotides: TGTGCCAGCACCCCAGGGGGCGGGCAGCCCCAGCATTTT.

V usage is TRBV28 and J usage is TRBJ2-5; tentatively, D is TRBD2 (5 bases). Germline assignment: CDR1 MDHEN and CDR2 SYDVKM. The CDR3 spans 16 residues. Deletions cut 4 bases from V and 4 bases from J, with 19 bases between. DNA of the CDR3: TGTGCCAGCAGTTCCGGAAAGTGGGAGAGGTCAGAGACCCAGTACTTC. This encodes CASSSGKWERSETQYF.